These 10 T cell receptor beta chains originate from one sample sequenced in a study of blood T cell repertoires in COVID-19. The data were produced by immunoSEQ multiplex PCR, yet TCRdb's version contains in-frame clones alone and is incomplete. Found here are under 55,000 clones, about 90% of them singletons; the top ten hold about 2%. Sequenced sample: peripheral blood. All receptors derive from a woman aged 80 or older with COVID-19, enrolled during active disease.

The chain has TRBV7-2 and TRBJ1-2; weak D call: TRBD1 (6 bases). CDR1 and CDR2 from the germline V gene are SGHTA and FQGNSA. V gave up 5 bases and J gave up 7 bases, with 17 bases separating them. The CDR3 is 14 amino acids. The CDR3 DNA is TGTGCCAGCAGCATAGAGAGGGGGGGCTTTGGCTACACCTTC. It is translated as CASSIERGGFGYTF.

CDR3 in amino acids: CASSRPGDYYGYTF. As DNA, the CDR3 is TGTGCCAGCAGCCGCCCTGGGGACTACTATGGCTACACCTTC. The rearrangement uses TRBV5-6 and TRBJ1-2, with TRBD1 as a possible D gene (5 bases). Germline V CDR1 and CDR2: SGHDT, YYEEEE. The CDR3 is 14 residues long. V shed 4 bases and J shed 3 bases, with 13 bases lying between them.

CDR3 protein: CASSYPGYEQYF. The CDR3 DNA reads TGTGCCAGCTCATATCCCGGCTACGAGCAGTACTTC. V gene TRBV18 combines with J gene TRBJ2-7; D not resolved. The length of the CDR3 is 12 residues. Trimming took 5 bases from V and 3 from J, leaving 8 bases between them. Germline CDR1 KGHSH, CDR2 LQKENI.

J is TRBJ1-6 and V is TRBV14; the D gene is possibly TRBD1 (6 bases). This CDR3 is built from 15 residues. V dropped 3 bases and J dropped 7 bases, with 13 bases sitting between them. The germline gives CDR1 SGHDN, CDR2 FVKESK. In DNA, the CDR3 is TGTGCCAGCAGCCAGAGACAGGTAGCCAATTCACCCCTCCACTTT. Translation: CASSQRQVANSPLHF.

This clone was found a few times. This chain uses TRBV5-1 with TRBJ1-2, with a weak D call TRBD1 (5 bases). The germline V and J ends were trimmed by 4 bases and 3 bases, with 13 bases remaining between them. CDR3 length: 14 residues. Germline lookup yields CDR1 SGHRS and CDR2 YFSETQ. Here the CDR3 DNA reads TGCGCCAGCAGCCAATCGGGGGATGACTATGGCTACACCTTC. This gives the protein CASSQSGDDYGYTF.

The rearrangement joins TRBV7-9 to TRBJ2-1; TRBD2 aligns across 10 bases. V lost 2 bases to trimming and J lost 4 bases; unmatched junction nucleotides: 5. There are 16 residues in the CDR3. CDR1 is SEHNR and CDR2 is FQNEAQ in the germline V gene (reference sequence). CDR3 amino acids: CASSLILAGVYNEQFF. The CDR3 region has the DNA TGTGCCAGCAGCTTAATCCTAGCGGGAGTATACAATGAGCAGTTCTTC.

This chain links TRBV19 with TRBJ1-1; a weak D match, TRBD1 (6 bases). CDR1 is LNHDA, CDR2 SQIVND, per germline (reference sequence). The CDR3 consists of 15 residues. V lost 2 bases and J lost 2, with 12 bases in between. CDR3 nucleotides: TGTGCCAGTAGTATACCGGGGGGGGGCAACACTGAAGCTTTCTTT. It yields the protein CASSIPGGGNTEAFF.

CDR3: CASKPMITGYGYTF. CDR3 coding DNA: TGTGCCAGCAAACCCATGATTACGGGCTATGGCTACACCTTC. The genes are TRBV7-9 and TRBJ1-2; D ambiguous. V was shortened by 7 bases and J by 4 bases, with 16 bases between the two germline ends. CDR1 is SEHNR and CDR2 is FQNEAQ in the germline V gene (reference sequence). This CDR3 has 14 amino acids.

This clone was seen only a few times. This chain links TRBV3-1 (or the pseudogene TRBV3-2) with TRBJ1-6; D may be TRBD1 (5 bases). V was pared by 1 base and J by 7 bases, with 20 bases between. The germline V gene has CDR1 LGHDT and CDR2 YNNKEL (reference sequence). The CDR3 runs to 18 residues. The CDR3 sequence: CASSQVTARAVLNSPLHF. CDR3 DNA: TGTGCCAGCAGCCAAGTCACCGCCAGGGCGGTTCTAAATTCACCCCTCCACTTT.

The chain recombines TRBV6-6 with TRBJ1-5; 7 bases map to TRBD1. J gave up 0 bases and V 8 bases, and 1 base lay outside the gene matches. The CDR3 consists of 13 residues. From germline, CDR1 is MNHNY and CDR2 SVGAGI (reference sequence). As DNA, the CDR3 is TGTGCCAGCGACAGGGATAGCAATCAGCCCCAGCATTTT. This encodes CASDRDSNQPQHF.